Presented here are 14 T cell receptor beta chains from one specimen sequenced in a study of beta chain features in type 1 diabetes. The sequenced template was cDNA made from the entire isolated RNA. Repertoires were generated with immunoSEQ multiplex PCR, while TCRdb's copy carries only in-frame clones and drops some. This table has 250,000 or so clones, more than 65% appearing once. What was sequenced was naive CD4+ T cells from blood. Every receptor here comes from a man aged 25 to 40 in good health.

The chain uses TRBV30 and TRBJ2-1; the match to TRBD2 covers 7 bases. This CDR3 contains 15 residues. CDR1 is GTSNPN, CDR2 SVGIG, per germline (reference sequence). The J segment lost 2 bases and the V segment lost 1 base, leaving 5 bases of the junction unmatched. The DNA for the CDR3 is TGTGCCTGGAGTGCGACTAGCCTCACCTACAATGAGCAGTTCTTC. Protein: CAWSATSLTYNEQFF.

The gene calls are TRBV9 and TRBJ2-3; TRBD2 matches 13 bases. Per germline, CDR1 SGDLS and CDR2 YYNGEE. V gave up 2 bases and J gave up 4 bases; unmatched junction bases: 13. This CDR3 is built from 19 residues. For the CDR3, the DNA is TGTGCCAGCAGCGTGACTAGCGGGGGGACTACCTTCCTGTCAGATACGCAGTATTTT. It is translated as CASSVTSGGTTFLSDTQYF.

This clone occurred a few times. This sequence joins TRBV4-3 and TRBJ2-1; tentative D call: TRBD2 (5 bases). V was pared by 1 base and J by 12 bases, with 16 bases between. Germline-derived CDR1 and CDR2 are LGHNA and YSLEER. The CDR3 runs 14 residues. The CDR3 sequence: CASSQATTPNGQFF. CDR3 DNA: TGCGCCAGCAGCCAAGCGACTACACCTAACGGGCAGTTCTTC.

This chain uses TRBV7-9 with TRBJ2-7, with 9 bases matching TRBD1. The CDR3 contains 14 residues. V trimming: 3 bases; J trimming: 6 bases; junction bases outside the gene matches: 6. The germline CDR1 and CDR2 sequences are SEHNR and FQNEAQ (reference sequence). This CDR3 is CASSFLGQGSEQYF. The DNA of the CDR3 is TGTGCCAGCAGCTTCCTGGGACAGGGAAGCGAGCAGTACTTC.

V gene TRBV2 combines with J gene TRBJ1-4; no definite D call. Germline assignment: CDR1 SNHLY and CDR2 FYNNEI. The CDR3 is 14 residues long. V lost 4 bases and J 6 bases, leaving 12 bases between the germline ends. The CDR3 spells CASSAGGKHEKLFF. The CDR3 DNA sequence: TGTGCCAGCAGTGCGGGAGGGAAACATGAAAAACTGTTTTTT.

This clone was picked up a small number of times. The chain has TRBV30 and TRBJ1-2; the D is unclear. The germline V gene encodes CDR1 GTSNPN and CDR2 SVGIG (reference sequence). CDR3 length equals 12 residues. V was trimmed by 0 bases and J by 7 bases, leaving 9 bases between them. The CDR3 sequence is CAWSVKGGGYTF. CDR3 nucleotide sequence: TGTGCCTGGAGTGTAAAGGGTGGTGGCTACACCTTC.

The chain combines TRBV30 with TRBJ2-7; TRBD1 matches at 7 bases. CDR1 and CDR2 from the germline V gene are GTSNPN and SVGIG (reference sequence). The CDR3 totals 14 residues. V trimming: 0 bases; J trimming: 4 bases; junction bases outside the gene matches: 6. CDR3 bases: TGTGCCTGGAGTGTGGGACAGCCGGGGTACGAGCAGTACTTC. It encodes CAWSVGQPGYEQYF.

CDR3 sequence: CASSPWTGKDQPQHF. CDR3 DNA sequence: TGTGCCAGCAGTCCCTGGACAGGGAAGGATCAGCCCCAGCATTTT. The V and J genes are TRBV6-6 and TRBJ1-5; 8 bases match TRBD1. Per the germline V gene, CDR1 is MNHNY and CDR2 is SVGAGI (reference sequence). This CDR3 is 15 amino acids long. The V gene end was trimmed by 5 bases and the J gene end by 5 bases; junction bases not matched to a gene: 8.

For this clone: Other nucleotide sequences from this sample produce the same CDR3. The rearrangement uses TRBV18 and TRBJ1-2, with 9 bases fitting TRBD1. Germline trimming cut 0 bases from V and 6 bases from J; bases unmatched to any gene: 2. Germline-derived CDR1 and CDR2 are KGHSH and LQKENI. The CDR3 has 14 residues. The CDR3 protein is CASSPPGTGNGYTF. DNA for the CDR3: TGTGCCAGCTCACCACCCGGGACAGGGAATGGCTACACCTTC.

V and J are TRBV5-1 and TRBJ2-4, with TRBD1 identical over 7 bases. With 3 bases clipped from V and 7 bases from J, the junction kept 7 bases outside the gene matches. The CDR3 contains 14 residues. CDR1 and CDR2 from the germline V gene are SGHRS and YFSETQ. The CDR3 DNA reads TGCGCCAGCAGCTCGACGGACAGGTCGAACATTCAGTACTTC. Translating it yields CASSSTDRSNIQYF. The variable domain in full, completed from reference TRBV5-1 and TRBJ2-4, reads KAGVTQTPRYLIKTRGQQVTLSCSPISGHRSVSWYQQTPGQGLQFLFEYFSETQRNKGNFPGRFSGRQFSNSRSEMNVSTLELGDSALYLCASSSTDRSNIQYFGAGTRLSVL.

V and J are TRBV12-5 and TRBJ2-5; D not certain. This CDR3 region has 11 residues. The V gene lost 0 bases and the J gene lost 4 bases, with 0 bases spanning the gap. CDR1 is LGHNT, CDR2 FRNRAP, per germline. The chain's CDR3 is CASGLVETQYF. CDR3 DNA sequence: TGTGCTAGTGGTTTGGTAGAGACCCAGTACTTC.

The chain recombines TRBV5-4 with TRBJ2-3; possibly TRBD1 or TRBD2 for D (5 bases each). V was cut by 5 bases and J by 6 bases, with 13 bases left in between. The CDR3 has 13 amino acids. CDR1 SGHNT and CDR2 YYREEE come from the germline V gene (reference sequence). CDR3 region: CASRPAGDDTQYF. Written as DNA, the CDR3 is TGTGCCAGCAGGCCTGCTGGGGACGATACGCAGTATTTT.

This sequence joins TRBV4-2 and TRBJ1-5; no definite D call. The CDR3 runs 13 residues. Germline V gene sequence: CDR1 LGHNA, CDR2 YNFKEQ. Trimming took 0 bases from V and 7 from J, leaving 7 bases between them. The CDR3 loop reads CASSQDLAQPQHF. CDR3 bases: TGTGCCAGCAGCCAAGATTTGGCCCAGCCCCAGCATTTT.

DNA for the CDR3: TGTGCCAGCAGTTTAGCGGGAGAATCCTACGAGCAGTACTTC. Its protein is CASSLAGESYEQYF. The chain is built from TRBV28 and TRBJ2-7, with TRBD2 matching over 7 bases. The CDR3 covers 14 residues. Germline CDR1 MDHEN, CDR2 SYDVKM. Trimming at V came to 2 bases and at J to 1 base, leaving 2 bases not matched to a gene.